Listed below are T cell receptor beta chains from one sample, sequenced in a study of CD4 T cells in relation to SARS-CoV-2 and coronaviruses. Their antigen targets remain unknown. Only in-frame clones appear in the TCRdb table, and some are missing; sequencing was by immunoSEQ multiplex PCR. The data contain around 18,000 clones, about 80% of them seen just once; the ten biggest clones take up approximately 30%. The source material was CD4+ T cells from PBMCs, cultured in vitro. The receptors derive from a human donor in good health. Each CDR3 is given with its conserved first and last residue. Fields, in order: clone size, J gene, V gene, D gene, CDR3 DNA, CDR3 protein. A D gene is named only where the DNA matches it firmly. The size of a clone is reported for some rows only, either as once, few or many, or as a class for expanded clones.

.	TRBJ1-2	TRBV13	.	TGTGCCAGCAGCTTAGGAGCCTATGGCTACACCTTC	CASSLGAYGYTF
few	TRBJ1-1	TRBV6-1	.	TGTGCCAGCAGTGAAGTTCCCCACGCTGAAGCTTTCTTT	CASSEVPHAEAFF
.	TRBJ2-1	TRBV10-1	.	TGCGCCAGCAGTGCCAGCAAGGGGCTGTACAATGAGCAGTTCTTC	CASSASKGLYNEQFF
.	TRBJ2-3	TRBV19	TRBD1	TGTGCCAGTAGCCGGGACAGGGGAACAGATACGCAGTATTTT	CASSRDRGTDTQYF
few	TRBJ1-5	TRBV2	TRBD1	TGTGCCAGCAAGGGGACAGGGGTTAATCAGCCCCAGCATTTT	CASKGTGVNQPQHF
.	TRBJ2-3	TRBV5-6	.	TGTGCCAGCACCGAGATTGGGTTTTCAGATACGCAGTATTTT	CASTEIGFSDTQYF
.	TRBJ2-1	TRBV7-3	TRBD2	TGTGCCAGCAGCCCCGGGACTAGCGTTCCTCATGAGCAGTTCTTC	CASSPGTSVPHEQFF
.	TRBJ2-1	TRBV6-1	TRBD1	TGTGCCAGCAGTGAAGGGGGTTTTCTGGGGACAGGGAGTTCAGGAGAGCAGTTCTTC	CASSEGGFLGTGSSGEQFF
.	TRBJ1-1	TRBV28	.	TGTGCCAGCAGTTTCCATGGTACTGAAGCTTTCTTT	CASSFHGTEAFF
.	TRBJ2-1	TRBV5-1	.	TGCGCCAGCAGCCCTACCCGGGAGTATGAGCAGTTCTTC	CASSPTREYEQFF
once	TRBJ1-4	TRBV6-1	TRBD1	TGTGCCAGCAGCTGGGGACAGTCAACTAATGAAAAACTGTTTTTT	CASSWGQSTNEKLFF
.	TRBJ1-1	TRBV19	.	TGTGCCAGTGGGCGGCAGCAAATGAACACTGAAGCTTTCTTT	CASGRQQMNTEAFF
.	TRBJ2-1	TRBV6-5	.	TGTGCCAGCACTACAACAAGCTCCTACAATGAGCAGTTCTTC	CASTTTSSYNEQFF